The entry below describes one T cell receptor beta chain. The data were obtained in a study of T cell changes during pregnancy in multiple sclerosis. TCRdb's copy holds only in-frame clones and misses some; the assay was immunoSEQ multiplex PCR. The sample includes about 59,000 clones, roughly 90% of them seen just once. Germline loops: CDR1 LNHDA, CDR2 SQIVND (reference sequence). This CDR3 spans 15 amino acids. Trimming took 6 bases from V and 8 from J; bases not matched to a gene: 11. Material: peripheral blood, obtained in the second trimester of pregnancy. The chain recombines TRBV19 with TRBJ2-1; 9 bases are shared with TRBD1. The clonotype was recovered from a female donor in good health, enrolled as a control in a pregnancy study. The CDR3 DNA reads as TGTGCCAGTAGCCGCCAGGGCGGGACAGGGTATGAGCAGTTCTTC. Protein sequence: CASSRQGGTGYEQFF. Drawing the rest from reference TRBV19 and TRBJ2-1, the complete variable domain is DGGITQSPKYLFRKEGQNVTLSCEQNLNHDAMYWYRQDPGQGLRLIYYSQIVNDFQKGDIAEGYSVSREKKESFPLTVTSAQKNPTAFYLCASSRQGGTGYEQFFGPGTRLTVL.